The T cell receptor beta chain under discussion was sequenced for a study of spatial heterogeneity in lung cancer. Study details: Any follow-up PBMC samples that were available went on to be sequenced, and the median time to follow-up was around two years after resection.

In this sample, this clonotype turned up many times. The sample's time point: blood at routine non-recurrence follow-up after resection. Tumor, nontumor lung or frozen PBMC supplied whole RNA, sequenced without sorting. TCRdb reprocessed the 5' RACE reads via MiXCR and lists one record per CDR3 protein. Altogether some 43,000 distinct CDR3 sequences are present, roughly a tenth being singletons, with the ten largest covering over 15%. This sequence originates from a female donor with early-stage non-small cell lung cancer. The sample consisted of PBMCs, taken at follow-up.

In nucleotides, the CDR3 is TGTGCCAGCAGTCCGTTAGCGGGGGGGCCGTACGAGCAGTACTTC. It translates to CASSPLAGGPYEQYF. The chain uses TRBV6-6 and TRBJ2-7; TRBD2 aligns across 11 bases. V was clipped by 5 bases and J by 4 bases; unmatched bases: 7. CDR1 and CDR2 from the germline V gene are MNHNY and SVGAGI (reference sequence). This CDR3 region has 15 residues.